The 26 T cell receptor beta chains below were found in one sample sequenced in a study of shared clonotypes between healthy human individuals. The table came from immunoSEQ multiplex PCR; TCRdb's copy has only in-frame clones and leaves some out. The sample has around 2.1 million clones, approximately 96% seen once. The sequenced sample was naive CD4+ T cells sorted from blood. Subset in this sample: CD45RA+ positively selected. The source of these receptors is a man aged 18 to 30 in good health.

The chain joins TRBV4-1 to TRBJ1-1; D might be TRBD1 (6 bases). Trimming stripped 3 bases from V and 4 bases from J, with 12 bases between. The length of the CDR3 is 14 residues. Germline V gene data show CDR1 as MGHRA and CDR2 as YSYEKL. The CDR3 region has the DNA TGCGCCAGCAGCCAGCCGGGGGCTATCACTGAAGCTTTCTTT. This encodes CASSQPGAITEAFF.

J is TRBJ2-2 and V is TRBV5-5; D is unresolved. Germline V lookup: CDR1 SGHKS, CDR2 YYEKEE (reference sequence). The CDR3 is made up of 13 amino acids. The V gene lost 2 bases and the J gene lost 4 bases, with 6 bases spanning the gap. The CDR3 region is CASSLQTTGELFF. The CDR3 bases are TGTGCCAGCAGCTTACAAACCACCGGGGAGCTGTTTTTT. The entire variable domain, with the rest obtained from reference TRBV5-5 and TRBJ2-2, is as follows: DAGVTQSPTHLIKTRGQQVTLRCSPISGHKSVSWYQQVLGQGPQFIFQYYEKEERGRGNFPDRFSARQFPNYSSELNVNALLLGDSALYLCASSLQTTGELFFGEGSRLTVL.

This clone was found a few times. The chain joins TRBV6-4 to TRBJ2-7, with D possibly called TRBD1 or TRBD2 (5 bases each). The V end lost 6 bases, the J end lost 1 base, and 16 bases lay between the germline ends. Germline CDR1 and CDR2: MRHNA and SNTAGT. The CDR3 runs to 15 residues. The CDR3 loop reads CASRRGTLRSYEQYF. CDR3 DNA sequence: TGTGCCAGCAGACGGGGCACGTTGAGATCCTACGAGCAGTACTTC.

V and J are TRBV7-2 and TRBJ2-7; D gene ambiguous. Per the germline V gene, CDR1 is SGHTA and CDR2 is FQGNSA. V lost 2 bases and J lost 3, with 5 bases in between. The CDR3 contains 12 residues. The CDR3 DNA sequence: TGTGCCAGCAGCTTATGGGACTACGAGCAGTACTTC. This sequence encodes CASSLWDYEQYF.

CDR3 residues: CASSLPTSGRAKDTGELFF. The DNA of the CDR3 is TGTGCCAGCAGCCTCCCAACTAGCGGGAGGGCCAAGGACACCGGGGAGCTGTTTTTT. This sequence joins TRBV7-9 and TRBJ2-2; 13 bases are shared with TRBD2. The CDR3 is 19 residues long. V gave up 5 bases and J gave up 3 bases; unmatched junction bases: 12. Germline V gene lookup returns CDR1 SEHNR and CDR2 FQNEAQ (reference sequence).

J is TRBJ1-3 and V is TRBV6-5, with TRBD1 identical over 8 bases. CDR3 size: 15 residues. The V gene end was trimmed by 6 bases and the J gene end by 5 bases; junction bases not matched to a gene: 9. CDR1 and CDR2 from the germline V gene are MNHEY and SVGAGI. The CDR3 region has the DNA TGTGCCAGCAGGGACAGGGCCTTTGAACGAAACACCATATATTTT. Its translation is CASRDRAFERNTIYF.

The genes are TRBV11-2 and TRBJ1-2; D is perhaps TRBD1 (5 bases). The CDR3 is 14 amino acids. Germline V gene data show CDR1 as SGHAT and CDR2 as FQNNGV. The V gene lost 5 bases and the J gene lost 4 bases, with 14 bases spanning the gap. The CDR3 here is CASSQGRTPYGYTF. The CDR3 DNA reads TGTGCCAGCAGCCAGGGTAGGACGCCCTATGGCTACACCTTC.

Turning to this clone: Within the sample, other DNA sequences also encode this same CDR3. The chain employs TRBV5-1 and TRBJ1-1; 7 nucleotides agree with TRBD1. This CDR3 has 14 amino acids. Germline CDR1 reads SGHRS; CDR2 reads YFSETQ. V shed 3 bases and J 4 bases; nucleotides not matched to a gene: 6. For the CDR3, the DNA is TGCGCCAGCAGCTCGGGTACAGGGGTCACTGAAGCTTTCTTT. Amino acid sequence: CASSSGTGVTEAFF.

This sequence joins TRBV11-3 and TRBJ2-1, with 8 nucleotides matching TRBD2. V shed 3 bases and J 8 bases; nucleotides not matched to a gene: 9. The germline V gene encodes CDR1 SGHNT and CDR2 YENEEA. The CDR3 has 15 residues. This CDR3 reads CASSFNLAGRDEQFF. CDR3 coding DNA: TGTGCCAGCAGCTTTAATCTAGCGGGTAGAGATGAGCAGTTCTTC.

The gene calls are TRBV10-1 and TRBJ2-3; 7 bases are shared with TRBD2. The CDR3 has 16 residues. Per germline, CDR1 WNHNN and CDR2 SYGVQD (reference sequence). The junction had 15 bases not matched to a gene; V was cut back by 6 bases and J by 6 bases. The CDR3 here is CASSSWVSGNPDTQYF. The CDR3 DNA follows: TGCGCCAGCAGCTCGTGGGTGAGCGGGAACCCGGATACGCAGTATTTT.

This clone was recorded only once. Other DNA sequences in the same sample also yield this CDR3. The genes are TRBV30 and TRBJ2-7; D is unresolved. Trimming took 3 bases from V and 3 from J, leaving 6 bases between them. The germline V gene encodes CDR1 GTSNPN and CDR2 SVGIG (reference sequence). The CDR3 spans 11 residues. In DNA form, the CDR3 reads TGTGCCTGGAGCCCGGGCTACGAGCAGTACTTC. Translation gives CAWSPGYEQYF.

The J gene is TRBJ1-2, the V gene TRBV5-1; possibly TRBD1 for D (5 bases). The length of the CDR3 is 14 residues. The V gene lost 0 bases and the J gene lost 6 bases, with 12 bases spanning the gap. Germline loops: CDR1 SGHRS, CDR2 YFSETQ. The CDR3 nucleotides are TGCGCCAGCAGCTTGGCGGAAGGGGCGAATGGCTACACCTTC. Its protein product is CASSLAEGANGYTF.

V and J are TRBV5-1 and TRBJ1-5; TRBD1 matches at 7 bases. The CDR3 sequence is 14 residues long. Germline V gives CDR1 SGHRS, CDR2 YFSETQ. V shed 3 bases, J shed 5 bases, and the junction held 5 bases outside the gene matches. CDR3 DNA: TGCGCCAGCAGCTCAAACACAGGGGATCAGCCCCAGCATTTT. Amino acids: CASSSNTGDQPQHF.

The chain couples TRBV11-3 to TRBJ2-3, with 10 nucleotides matching TRBD1. Per germline, CDR1 SGHNT and CDR2 YENEEA. With 5 bases clipped from V and 1 base from J, the junction kept 3 bases outside the gene matches. The CDR3 loop spans 15 amino acids. CDR3 DNA sequence: TGTGCCAGCAGCAGACAGGGGGCCGGCACAGATACGCAGTATTTT. Protein product: CASSRQGAGTDTQYF.

The count of this clone is one. The chain employs TRBV6-6 and TRBJ2-2; a weak D match, TRBD1 (6 bases). The germline V and J ends were trimmed by 6 bases and 1 base, with 15 bases remaining between them. The CDR3 has 16 residues. Germline CDR1 MNHNY, CDR2 SVGAGI (reference sequence). CDR3 protein: CASRGGEVGNTGELFF. In DNA, the CDR3 is TGTGCCAGCAGAGGGGGAGAGGTTGGGAACACCGGGGAGCTGTTTTTT.

As to this clone: The same CDR3 also results from other DNA sequences found in this sample. The chain carries TRBV9 and TRBJ2-7, with 9 positions matching TRBD2. This CDR3 is 14 amino acids long. The ends lost 3 bases at V and 3 bases at J; junction bases unmatched: 4. Germline lookup yields CDR1 SGDLS and CDR2 YYNGEE. CDR3 nucleotide sequence: TGTGCCAGCAGCGAGGGACTAGCAGGCTACGAGCAGTACTTC. Its protein product is CASSEGLAGYEQYF.

The CDR3 loop is CASSTTGVQPQHF. The CDR3 bases are TGTGCCAGCTCAACGACAGGGGTTCAGCCCCAGCATTTT. J is TRBJ1-5 and V is TRBV18, with 8 bases lining up with TRBD1. CDR1 is KGHSH and CDR2 is LQKENI in the germline V gene. This CDR3 comprises 13 residues. The V segment lost 5 bases and the J segment 6 bases; nucleotides outside the gene matches: 3.

The chain has TRBV5-1 and TRBJ1-5; D gene unclear. Germline V gene sequence: CDR1 SGHRS, CDR2 YFSETQ. The CDR3 extends over 14 amino acids. Trimming shortened V by 0 bases and J by 6 bases, and 10 bases separated the two germline ends. The CDR3 coding sequence is TGCGCCAGCAGCTTGGACTCACTCGGTCAGCCCCAGCATTTT. Its protein product is CASSLDSLGQPQHF.

The chain uses TRBV6-1 and TRBJ2-1, with 7 bases lining up with TRBD2. Germline-derived CDR1 and CDR2 are MNHNS and SASEGT. The CDR3 extends over 13 amino acids. Losses at the gene ends were 7 bases for V and 7 bases for J; bases not matched to a gene: 7. The DNA for the CDR3 is TGTGCCAGCACTAGGACTAGGACTAATGAGCAGTTCTTC. Its protein is CASTRTRTNEQFF.

Details on this clone: Distinct nucleotide sequences in the sample also encode this CDR3. The chain combines TRBV25-1 with TRBJ2-1, with D unclear. Germline lookup yields CDR1 MGHDK and CDR2 SYGVNS. Trimming stripped 4 bases from V and 4 bases from J, with 2 bases between. The CDR3 runs 11 residues. The CDR3 loop is CASSAYNEQFF. CDR3 coding DNA: TGTGCCAGCAGTGCGTACAATGAGCAGTTCTTC.

A note on this clone: Other DNA sequences in the same sample also yield this CDR3. The chain combines TRBV2 with TRBJ2-7; D unresolved. Germline CDR1 SNHLY, CDR2 FYNNEI. This CDR3 is 12 amino acids long. Trimming pared 6 bases from V and 0 bases from J, leaving 6 bases between. DNA for the CDR3: TGTGCCAGCAGGGCGTACTCCTACGAGCAGTACTTC. Protein: CASRAYSYEQYF.

The chain recombines TRBV11-3 with TRBJ2-2; D is tentatively TRBD1 or TRBD2 (5 bases each). CDR1 and CDR2 from the germline V gene are SGHNT and YENEEA. The V end was cut by 0 bases, the J end by 2 bases, with 13 bases between. The CDR3 consists of 17 residues. The DNA of the CDR3 is TGTGCCAGCAGCTTAGATGCCCTAGGGACCAACACCGGGGAGCTGTTTTTT. Translation gives CASSLDALGTNTGELFF.

The chain employs TRBV2 and TRBJ1-3; possibly TRBD1 for D (6 bases). The V end was cut by 6 bases, the J end by 2 bases, with 14 bases between. Germline V CDR1 and CDR2: SNHLY, FYNNEI. This CDR3 has 15 amino acids. The chain's CDR3 is CASSPNTGTGNTIYF. The CDR3 coding sequence is TGTGCCAGCAGCCCGAACACAGGGACTGGAAACACCATATATTTT.

This clone has a single count. The V call is TRBV18, the J call TRBJ2-2; the D call may be TRBD1 or TRBD2 (6 bases each). CDR3 length equals 17 residues. Germline values: CDR1 KGHSH, CDR2 LQKENI. Trimming took 0 bases from V and 3 from J, leaving 14 bases between them. This CDR3 is CASSPPVGGSDTGELFF. CDR3 sequence (DNA): TGTGCCAGCTCACCACCGGTAGGGGGGTCCGACACCGGGGAGCTGTTTTTT.

This clone has just one count. The chain couples TRBV5-4 to TRBJ1-2, with D perhaps TRBD1 (5 bases). With 2 bases removed from V and 4 bases from J, the gap between germline ends came to 9 bases. Germline CDR1 and CDR2: SGHNT and YYREEE (reference sequence). The CDR3 runs 13 residues. CDR3 protein: CASSFGGGYGYTF. DNA for the CDR3: TGTGCCAGCAGCTTTGGTGGGGGCTATGGCTACACCTTC.

The chain has TRBV2 and TRBJ1-5; D is undetermined. CDR1 is SNHLY, CDR2 FYNNEI, per germline. The CDR3 runs to 13 residues. V gave up 8 bases and J gave up 7 bases, with 15 bases separating them. CDR3 sequence: CASSDEAGQPQHF. CDR3 DNA: TGTGCCAGCTCTGATGAGGCGGGGCAGCCCCAGCATTTT.